This T cell receptor (beta chain) is from a study of OX40 agonist ivuxolimab in advanced cancers. Study in general: Ivuxolimab was administered intravenously to patients at 0.01 to 10 mg/kg every 2 weeks. Study-wide results and limits: At 0.1 to 3.0 mg/kg, clonal expansion of CD4+ and CD8+ blood T cells had occurred by week 6.

Repertoires were generated with immunoSEQ multiplex PCR, while TCRdb's copy carries only in-frame clones and drops some. Here the sample spans approximately 55,000 clones, around 90% being singletons. About this clone: The antigen is unknown.

The germline CDR1 and CDR2 sequences are MGHRA and YSYEKL. The V end was cut by 4 bases, the J end by 4 bases, with 14 bases between. The CDR3 length is 15 residues. This rearrangement joins TRBV4-1 to TRBJ2-1, with D perhaps TRBD2 (6 bases). The sequences come from CD4+ or CD8+ T cells sorted from blood, collected in a trial of the OX40 agonist ivuxolimab. This receptor was obtained from an adult with an advanced solid tumor such as melanoma, head and neck, liver or kidney cancer. The CDR3 region is CASSLSGTLYNEQFF. The CDR3 coding sequence is TGCGCCAGCAGCCTTTCCGGGACTCTATACAATGAGCAGTTCTTC.